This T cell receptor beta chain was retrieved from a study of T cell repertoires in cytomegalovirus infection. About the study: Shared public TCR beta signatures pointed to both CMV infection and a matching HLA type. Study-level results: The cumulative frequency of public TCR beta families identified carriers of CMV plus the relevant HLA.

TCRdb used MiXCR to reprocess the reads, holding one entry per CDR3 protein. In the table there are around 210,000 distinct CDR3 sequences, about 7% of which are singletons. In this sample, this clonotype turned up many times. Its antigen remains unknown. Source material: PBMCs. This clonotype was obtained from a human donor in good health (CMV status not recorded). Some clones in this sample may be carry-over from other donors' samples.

The CDR3 DNA reads as TGTGCCAGCAGTTATGGGAGCTCTGGGGCCAACGTCCTGACTTTC. Translation: CASSYGSSGANVLTF. The chain combines TRBV6-5 with TRBJ2-6, with a weak D call TRBD2 (5 bases). Germline values: CDR1 MNHEY, CDR2 SVGAGI. The CDR3 extends over 15 amino acids. V was pared by 3 bases and J by 0 bases, with 6 bases between.